Listed below are T cell receptor beta chains from one sample, sequenced in a study of shared clonotypes between healthy human individuals. The repertoire was sequenced with immunoSEQ multiplex PCR; TCRdb's copy has only in-frame clones and lacks some. The sample yields about 2 million clones, just under 95% seen once. Sequenced sample: naive CD8+ T cells sorted from blood. The source is a man aged 18 to 30 in good health. The CDR3 runs from the conserved cysteine through the conserved F or W. D genes are given only for firm matches. Some rows mark clone size as missing; the rest say once, few, many or name a class of expanded clone.

CDR3: CASSLLGGGETQYF; DNA: TGTGCCAGCAGTTTATTGGGGGGAGGAGAGACCCAGTACTTC; J: TRBJ2-5; D: .; size: .; V: TRBV27
CDR3: CASSATGGQETQYF; DNA: TGTGCCAGCAGCGCGACAGGGGGACAGGAGACCCAGTACTTC; J: TRBJ2-5; D: TRBD1; size: .; V: TRBV9
CDR3: CASSSLAGVVDEQFF; DNA: TGTGCCAGCAGCTCACTAGCGGGAGTAGTAGATGAGCAGTTCTTC; J: TRBJ2-1; D: TRBD2; size: .; V: TRBV7-9
CDR3: CASSFPGGLNEQFF; DNA: TGTGCCAGCAGTTTCCCAGGGGGACTCAATGAGCAGTTCTTC; J: TRBJ2-1; D: .; size: .; V: TRBV28
CDR3: CASSGLTGALNTEAFF; DNA: TGTGCCAGCTCCGGCCTGACAGGGGCCTTGAACACTGAAGCTTTCTTT; J: TRBJ1-1; D: TRBD1; size: .; V: TRBV7-9
CDR3: CASRDRANSPLHF; DNA: TGTGCCAGCAGGGACAGGGCTAATTCACCCCTCCACTTT; J: TRBJ1-6; D: TRBD1; size: few; V: TRBV6-5
CDR3: CASSDIGPSETQYF; DNA: TGTGCCAGCAGTGATATAGGCCCCTCAGAGACCCAGTACTTC; J: TRBJ2-5; D: .; size: once; V: TRBV27
CDR3: CAIKDLRGRDTGELFF; DNA: TGTGCCATCAAAGACCTCAGGGGGCGCGACACCGGGGAGCTGTTTTTT; J: TRBJ2-2; D: TRBD1; size: .; V: TRBV10-3
CDR3: CASSFKEGGQTEAFF; DNA: TGTGCCAGCAGTTTCAAAGAGGGAGGACAAACTGAAGCTTTCTTT; J: TRBJ1-1; D: .; size: .; V: TRBV28
CDR3: CASSTDGTGAYEQYF; DNA: TGTGCCAGCAGCACAGACGGAACGGGAGCCTACGAGCAGTACTTC; J: TRBJ2-7; D: .; size: .; V: TRBV7-2
CDR3: CASSLDSFNEQFF; DNA: TGTGCCAGCAGCTTAGATAGCTTCAATGAGCAGTTCTTC; J: TRBJ2-1; D: .; size: .; V: TRBV7-9
CDR3: CASSAGQGANYGYTF; DNA: TGTGCCAGCAGCGCGGGACAGGGGGCCAACTATGGCTACACCTTC; J: TRBJ1-2; D: TRBD1; size: .; V: TRBV9
CDR3: CASSSGSPNEKLFF; DNA: TGTGCCAGCAGCTCGGGGAGTCCTAATGAAAAACTGTTTTTT; J: TRBJ1-4; D: .; size: .; V: TRBV7-9
CDR3: CASAGEQYF; DNA: TGTGCCAGCGCGGGGGAGCAGTACTTC; J: TRBJ2-7; D: .; size: .; V: TRBV6-9
CDR3: CASSLWGAPSHGYTF; DNA: TGTGCCAGCAGTTTATGGGGGGCGCCCAGCCATGGCTACACCTTC; J: TRBJ1-2; D: .; size: .; V: TRBV27
CDR3: CASGAGLYTDTQYF; DNA: TGTGCCAGCGGTGCCGGGTTGTACACAGATACGCAGTATTTT; J: TRBJ2-3; D: .; size: .; V: TRBV6-6
CDR3: CASSRTYNEQFF; DNA: TGTGCCAGCAGCCGTACATACAATGAGCAGTTCTTC; J: TRBJ2-1; D: .; size: .; V: TRBV7-9
CDR3: CASSQDRASGANVLTF; DNA: TGCGCCAGCAGCCAAGATCGGGCCTCTGGGGCCAACGTCCTGACTTTC; J: TRBJ2-6; D: .; size: .; V: TRBV4-3
CDR3: CASSFIATNEKLFF; DNA: TGTGCCAGCAGTTTCATTGCAACTAATGAAAAACTGTTTTTT; J: TRBJ1-4; D: .; size: few; V: TRBV6-5
CDR3: CASSDSTLGADTEAFF; DNA: TGTGCCAGCAGTGACTCGACGTTGGGGGCAGACACTGAAGCTTTCTTT; J: TRBJ1-1; D: .; size: .; V: TRBV6-4
CDR3: CASSYLTGLSNEQFF; DNA: TGCGCCAGCAGCTATTTGACAGGGTTGAGCAATGAGCAGTTCTTC; J: TRBJ2-1; D: TRBD1; size: .; V: TRBV4-1
CDR3: CSVGQNYEQYF; DNA: TGCAGCGTGGGACAGAACTACGAGCAGTACTTC; J: TRBJ2-7; D: TRBD1; size: .; V: TRBV29-1
CDR3: CASSSNTGTGPSYEQYF; DNA: TGTGCCAGCAGCTCCAATACGGGGACAGGCCCCTCCTACGAGCAGTACTTC; J: TRBJ2-7; D: TRBD1; size: .; V: TRBV13
CDR3: CASSPIGNRGDTGELFF; DNA: TGCGCCAGCAGCCCTATCGGGAACAGGGGGGACACCGGGGAGCTGTTTTTT; J: TRBJ2-2; D: TRBD1; size: .; V: TRBV4-3
CDR3: CASSLGEAPAFF; DNA: TGTGCCAGCAGCTTAGGCGAGGCCCCGGCTTTCTTT; J: TRBJ1-1; D: .; size: .; V: TRBV13
CDR3: CASSLISTEAFF; DNA: TGTGCCAGCAGCTTGATATCCACTGAAGCTTTCTTT; J: TRBJ1-1; D: .; size: once; V: TRBV5-6
CDR3: CASSTNLRGEYEQYF; DNA: TGTGCCAGCAGCACGAACCTCCGGGGCGAATACGAGCAGTACTTC; J: TRBJ2-7; D: .; size: .; V: TRBV7-9
CDR3: CAISDSGTQGETQYF; DNA: TGTGCCATCAGCGATTCCGGGACACAGGGAGAGACCCAGTACTTC; J: TRBJ2-5; D: .; size: .; V: TRBV10-3
CDR3: CASSQYQSGQGVVNEQFF; DNA: TGTGCCAGCAGCCAATATCAATCGGGACAGGGGGTCGTCAATGAGCAGTTCTTC; J: TRBJ2-1; D: TRBD1; size: .; V: TRBV7-8
CDR3: CAWDPAESEDIQYF; DNA: TGTGCCTGGGACCCGGCCGAGTCGGAGGACATTCAGTACTTC; J: TRBJ2-4; D: .; size: .; V: TRBV30
CDR3: CASSFREQETQYF; DNA: TGTGCTAGCAGCTTCAGGGAACAAGAGACCCAGTACTTC; J: TRBJ2-5; D: .; size: .; V: TRBV7-7
CDR3: CASSEGGTGAYEQYF; DNA: TGTGCCAGCAGTGAAGGGGGGACAGGGGCATACGAGCAGTACTTC; J: TRBJ2-7; D: TRBD1; size: .; V: TRBV25-1
CDR3: CASSPPNSGSPLHF; DNA: TGTGCCAGCAGCCCCCCCAACTCCGGATCACCCCTCCACTTT; J: TRBJ1-6; D: .; size: .; V: TRBV7-9
CDR3: CASSLDTYEQYF; DNA: TGTGCCAGCAGCCTCGACACTTACGAGCAGTACTTC; J: TRBJ2-7; D: .; size: .; V: TRBV11-1
CDR3: CASDVGQGGSPLHF; DNA: TGTGCCAGCGACGTTGGACAGGGAGGGTCACCCCTCCACTTT; J: TRBJ1-6; D: TRBD1; size: .; V: TRBV7-2
CDR3: CASSYSSGGQETQYF; DNA: TGTGCCAGCAGTTACTCTAGCGGGGGGCAAGAGACCCAGTACTTC; J: TRBJ2-5; D: TRBD2; size: .; V: TRBV6-5
CDR3: CAGAQGATYEQYF; DNA: TGTGCCGGGGCACAGGGGGCGACCTACGAGCAGTACTTC; J: TRBJ2-7; D: TRBD1; size: once; V: TRBV2
CDR3: CASSQVMPAVTQYF; DNA: TGCGCCAGCAGCCAAGTCATGCCAGCGGTGACCCAGTACTTC; J: TRBJ2-5; D: .; size: .; V: TRBV4-1
CDR3: CASSLRDRGEAGELFF; DNA: TGTGCCAGCAGCTTACGGGACAGGGGAGAAGCCGGGGAGCTGTTTTTT; J: TRBJ2-2; D: TRBD1; size: .; V: TRBV13
CDR3: CASSLASLQTSGSYEQYF; DNA: TGTGCCAGCAGCTTAGCGTCCCTACAGACTAGCGGGAGCTACGAGCAGTACTTC; J: TRBJ2-7; D: TRBD2; size: .; V: TRBV7-9
CDR3: CASSVSTESSYEQYF; DNA: TGTGCCAGCAGCGTATCGACAGAGAGCTCCTACGAGCAGTACTTC; J: TRBJ2-7; D: .; size: .; V: TRBV7-9
CDR3: CAISGQGEGGELFF; DNA: TGTGCCATCAGTGGGCAGGGTGAGGGCGGGGAGCTGTTTTTT; J: TRBJ2-2; D: .; size: .; V: TRBV10-3
CDR3: CASSSYSGTGAGELFF; DNA: TGTGCCAGCAGCTCATACTCCGGGACAGGGGCCGGGGAGCTGTTTTTT; J: TRBJ2-2; D: TRBD1; size: .; V: TRBV11-3
CDR3: CASSLVTVQETQYF; DNA: TGTGCCAGCAGTTTAGTGACGGTCCAAGAGACCCAGTACTTC; J: TRBJ2-5; D: .; size: once; V: TRBV28
CDR3: CASSSDGTDTQYF; DNA: TGTGCCAGCAGCTCCGACGGCACAGATACGCAGTATTTT; J: TRBJ2-3; D: .; size: .; V: TRBV11-3
CDR3: CASSGATGFVYEQYF; DNA: TGCGCCAGCAGTGGGGCGACAGGGTTCGTCTACGAGCAGTACTTC; J: TRBJ2-7; D: TRBD1; size: once; V: TRBV10-2
CDR3: CASSEVRGAGNQPQHF; DNA: TGTGCCAGCAGTGAAGTTCGAGGAGCCGGCAATCAGCCCCAGCATTTT; J: TRBJ1-5; D: .; size: .; V: TRBV6-1
CDR3: CASSQDQQGLQNTIYF; DNA: TGTGCCAGCAGCCAAGATCAGCAGGGCTTACAAAACACCATATATTTT; J: TRBJ1-3; D: .; size: .; V: TRBV14
CDR3: CASSPRPTSGSYYEQYF; DNA: TGCGCCAGCAGCCCCAGACCTACTAGCGGGAGCTACTACGAGCAGTACTTC; J: TRBJ2-7; D: TRBD2; size: .; V: TRBV5-1
CDR3: CASSYSQGSYNEQFF; DNA: TGTGCCAGCAGTTATTCTCAGGGATCCTACAATGAGCAGTTCTTC; J: TRBJ2-1; D: .; size: .; V: TRBV5-6